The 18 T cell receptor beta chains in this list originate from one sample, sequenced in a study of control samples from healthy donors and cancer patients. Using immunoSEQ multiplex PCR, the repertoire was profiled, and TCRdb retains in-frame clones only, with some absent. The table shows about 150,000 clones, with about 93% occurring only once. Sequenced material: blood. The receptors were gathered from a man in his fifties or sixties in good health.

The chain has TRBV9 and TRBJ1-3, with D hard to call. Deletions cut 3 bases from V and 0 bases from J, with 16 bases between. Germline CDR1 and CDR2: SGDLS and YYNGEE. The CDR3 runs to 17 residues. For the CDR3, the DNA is TGTGCCAGCAGCGCCGGCAACCGACCGAGCTCTGGAAACACCATATATTTT. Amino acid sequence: CASSAGNRPSSGNTIYF.

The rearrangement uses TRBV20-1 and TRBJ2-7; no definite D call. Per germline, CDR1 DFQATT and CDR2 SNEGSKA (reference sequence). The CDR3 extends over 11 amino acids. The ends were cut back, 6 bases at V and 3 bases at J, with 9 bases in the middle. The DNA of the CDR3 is TGCAGTGCCTCAAAGGACTACGAGCAGTACTTC. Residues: CSASKDYEQYF.

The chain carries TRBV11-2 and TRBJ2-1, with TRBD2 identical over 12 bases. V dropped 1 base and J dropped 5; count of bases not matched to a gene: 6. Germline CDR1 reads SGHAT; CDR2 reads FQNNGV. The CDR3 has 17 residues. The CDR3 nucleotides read TGTGCCAGCAGCTTAGCTACTAGCGGGGGGTTTAACAATGAGCAGTTCTTC. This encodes CASSLATSGGFNNEQFF.

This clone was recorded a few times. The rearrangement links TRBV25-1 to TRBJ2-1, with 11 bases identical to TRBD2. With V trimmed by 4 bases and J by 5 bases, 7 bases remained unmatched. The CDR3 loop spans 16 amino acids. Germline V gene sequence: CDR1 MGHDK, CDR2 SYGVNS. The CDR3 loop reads CASSGMGLAENNEQFF. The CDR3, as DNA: TGTGCCAGCAGTGGAATGGGACTAGCGGAGAACAATGAGCAGTTCTTC.

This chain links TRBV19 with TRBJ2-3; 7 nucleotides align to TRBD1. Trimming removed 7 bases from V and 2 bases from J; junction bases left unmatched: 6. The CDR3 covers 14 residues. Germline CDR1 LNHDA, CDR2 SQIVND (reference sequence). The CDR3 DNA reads TGTGCCAGTAAGGTAGGGACAGCCACAGATACGCAGTATTTT. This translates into CASKVGTATDTQYF.

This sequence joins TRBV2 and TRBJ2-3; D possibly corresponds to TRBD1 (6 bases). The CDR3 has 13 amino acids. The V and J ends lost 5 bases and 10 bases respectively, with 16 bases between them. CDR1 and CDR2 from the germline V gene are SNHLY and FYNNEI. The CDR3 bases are TGTGCCAGCAGTTCTATGGACAGTTCCGCGCAGTATTTT. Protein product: CASSSMDSSAQYF.

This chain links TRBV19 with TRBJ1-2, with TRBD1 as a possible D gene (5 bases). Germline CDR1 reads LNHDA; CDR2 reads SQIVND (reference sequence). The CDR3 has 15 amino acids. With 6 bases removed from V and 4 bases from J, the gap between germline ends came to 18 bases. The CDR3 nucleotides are TGTGCCAGTAGAGTCAAAGGGGATCAGGGCTATGGCTACACCTTC. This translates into CASRVKGDQGYGYTF.

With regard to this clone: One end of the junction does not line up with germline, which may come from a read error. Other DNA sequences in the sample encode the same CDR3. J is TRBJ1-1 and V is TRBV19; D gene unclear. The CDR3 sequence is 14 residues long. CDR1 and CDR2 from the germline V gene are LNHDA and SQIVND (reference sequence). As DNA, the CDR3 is TGTGCTAGTAGTATCTGGGGAAGGAACACTGAAGCTTTCTTT. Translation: CASSIWGRNTEAFF.

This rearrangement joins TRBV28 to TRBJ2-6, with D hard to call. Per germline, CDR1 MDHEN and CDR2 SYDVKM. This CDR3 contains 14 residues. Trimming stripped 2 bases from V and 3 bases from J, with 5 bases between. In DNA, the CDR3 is TGTGCCAGCAGTTTACAAGGTGGGGCCAACGTCCTGACTTTC. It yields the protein CASSLQGGANVLTF.

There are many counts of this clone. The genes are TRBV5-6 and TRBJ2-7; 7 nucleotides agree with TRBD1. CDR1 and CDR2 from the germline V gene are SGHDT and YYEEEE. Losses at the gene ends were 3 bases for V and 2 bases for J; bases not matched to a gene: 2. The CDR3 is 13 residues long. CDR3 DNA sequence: TGTGCCAGCAGCTGGACAGGTACCTACGAGCAGTACTTC. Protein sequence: CASSWTGTYEQYF. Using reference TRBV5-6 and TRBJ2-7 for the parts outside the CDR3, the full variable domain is DAGVTQSPTHLIKTRGQQVTLRCSPKSGHDTVSWYQQALGQGPQFIFQYYEEEERQRGNFPDRFSGHQFPNYSSELNVNALLLGDSALYLCASSWTGTYEQYFGPGTRLTVT.

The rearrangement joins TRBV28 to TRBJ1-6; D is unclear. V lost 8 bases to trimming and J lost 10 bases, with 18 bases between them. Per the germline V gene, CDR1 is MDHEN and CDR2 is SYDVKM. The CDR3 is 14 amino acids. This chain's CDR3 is CASFQSRGGSPLHF. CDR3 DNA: TGTGCCAGCTTCCAATCACGGGGAGGATCACCCCTCCACTTT.

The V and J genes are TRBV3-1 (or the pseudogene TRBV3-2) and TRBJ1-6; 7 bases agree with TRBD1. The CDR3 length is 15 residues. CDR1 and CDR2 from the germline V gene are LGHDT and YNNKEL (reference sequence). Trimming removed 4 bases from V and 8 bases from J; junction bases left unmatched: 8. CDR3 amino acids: CASSPRQGIDSPLHF. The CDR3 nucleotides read TGTGCCAGCAGCCCCAGACAGGGTATAGATTCACCCCTCCACTTT.

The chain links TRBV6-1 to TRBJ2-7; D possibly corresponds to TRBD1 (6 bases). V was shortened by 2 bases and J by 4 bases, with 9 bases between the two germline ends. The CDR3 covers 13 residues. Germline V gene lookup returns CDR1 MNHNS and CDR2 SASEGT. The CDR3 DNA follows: TGTGCCAGCAGTGAAAATACAGGGTACGAGCAGTACTTC. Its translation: CASSENTGYEQYF.

In nucleotides, the CDR3 is TGTGCCAGCGAACCGGGACAGGGGTCCTACAATGAGCAGTTCTTC. Its protein is CASEPGQGSYNEQFF. The chain uses TRBV11-2 and TRBJ2-1, with 10 bases aligning to TRBD1. Trimming at V came to 8 bases and at J to 1 base, leaving 5 bases not matched to a gene. The germline V gene encodes CDR1 SGHAT and CDR2 FQNNGV. The CDR3 totals 15 residues.

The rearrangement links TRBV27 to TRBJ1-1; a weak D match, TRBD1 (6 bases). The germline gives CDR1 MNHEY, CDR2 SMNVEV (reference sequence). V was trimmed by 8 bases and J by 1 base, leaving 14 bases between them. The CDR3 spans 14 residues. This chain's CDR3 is CASVTQGPNTEAFF. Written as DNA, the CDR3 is TGTGCCAGCGTCACACAGGGCCCGAACACTGAAGCTTTCTTT.

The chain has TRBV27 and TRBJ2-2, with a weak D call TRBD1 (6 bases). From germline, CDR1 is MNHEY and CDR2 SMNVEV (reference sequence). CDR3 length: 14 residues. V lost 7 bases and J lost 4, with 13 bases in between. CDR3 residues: CASNLGGATGELFF. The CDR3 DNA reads TGTGCCAGCAACCTAGGGGGAGCCACCGGGGAGCTGTTTTTT.

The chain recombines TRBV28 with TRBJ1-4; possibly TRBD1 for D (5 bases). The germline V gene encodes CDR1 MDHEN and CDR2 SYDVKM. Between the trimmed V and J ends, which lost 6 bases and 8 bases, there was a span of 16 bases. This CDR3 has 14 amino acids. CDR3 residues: CASSLSGADEKLFF. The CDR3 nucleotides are TGTGCCAGCAGCCTGTCCGGGGCCGACGAAAAACTGTTTTTT.

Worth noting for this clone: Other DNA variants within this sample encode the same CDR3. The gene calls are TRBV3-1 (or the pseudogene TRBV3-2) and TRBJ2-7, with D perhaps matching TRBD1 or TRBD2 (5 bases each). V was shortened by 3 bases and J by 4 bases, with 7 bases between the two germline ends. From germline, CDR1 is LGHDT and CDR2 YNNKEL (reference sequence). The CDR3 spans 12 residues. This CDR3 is CASSQGVYEQYF. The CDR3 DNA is TGTGCCAGCAGCCAGGGGGTATACGAGCAGTACTTC.